These T cell receptor beta chains were read from a single sample in a study of shared clonotypes between healthy human individuals. Here immunoSEQ multiplex PCR was the method, and the copy in TCRdb shows in-frame clones only, minus some. The repertoire includes about 610,000 clones, around 97% of them detected once, and 0.045% to 0.07% sits in the top ten. The source material was naive CD4+ T cells sorted from blood. The receptors shown here come from a woman aged 25 to 39 in good health. CDR3s include the opening cysteine and the closing phenylalanine or tryptophan. Each record gives: J gene, V gene, clone size, CDR3 protein. Expanded clones get a size class; other rows say once, few or many, or leave the size out.

J: TRBJ1-3; V: TRBV10-3; size: .; CDR3: CATGGGNTIYF
J: TRBJ1-1; V: TRBV28; size: .; CDR3: CAGSLAGGAGTEAFF
J: TRBJ2-2; V: TRBV6-1; size: .; CDR3: CASSEAGAGELTGELFF
J: TRBJ1-2; V: TRBV28; size: .; CDR3: CASNKPGQGSYGYTF
J: TRBJ2-7; V: TRBV21-1; size: .; CDR3: CASSKGPEPASEQYF
J: TRBJ2-1; V: TRBV7-2; size: .; CDR3: CASSLEGSGSWNEQFF
J: TRBJ1-1; V: TRBV27; size: once; CDR3: CASSLGTGKPWNTEAFF
J: TRBJ2-2; V: TRBV19; size: .; CDR3: CASSIRGRGPGELFF
J: TRBJ2-7; V: TRBV19; size: .; CDR3: CASSTSSDKAYEQYF
J: TRBJ1-2; V: TRBV5-1; size: .; CDR3: CASSNQGDYGYTF
J: TRBJ2-5; V: TRBV7-2; size: .; CDR3: CASNGLRREAQYF
J: TRBJ1-2; V: TRBV28; size: .; CDR3: CASSSPYGQGVYGYTF
J: TRBJ2-7; V: TRBV7-9; size: few; CDR3: CASSSSGTHSYEQYF
J: TRBJ1-2; V: TRBV28; size: .; CDR3: CASSSQGPHYGYTF
J: TRBJ2-1; V: TRBV6-6; size: .; CDR3: CASSAGVSYNEQFF
J: TRBJ2-3; V: TRBV29-1; size: .; CDR3: CSVDLGGASGRAFGTDTQYF
J: TRBJ1-3; V: TRBV9; size: .; CDR3: CASSVTGFSGNTIYF
J: TRBJ2-7; V: TRBV5-5; size: .; CDR3: CASSFGTGAAYEQYF
J: TRBJ2-3; V: TRBV11-2; size: .; CDR3: CASSSGLAGSTDTQYF
J: TRBJ2-2; V: TRBV7-2; size: .; CDR3: CASSSTLAGVTGELFF
J: TRBJ1-5; V: TRBV11-2; size: .; CDR3: CASSLEGDQPQHF
J: TRBJ1-2; V: TRBV7-3; size: .; CDR3: CASSLTPGSQYGYTF
J: TRBJ2-3; V: TRBV28; size: .; CDR3: CASSLVPPPDTQYF
J: TRBJ2-2; V: TRBV28; size: .; CDR3: CASSRGTGWGTGELFF
J: TRBJ1-3; V: TRBV10-2; size: .; CDR3: CASITNQGNTIYF